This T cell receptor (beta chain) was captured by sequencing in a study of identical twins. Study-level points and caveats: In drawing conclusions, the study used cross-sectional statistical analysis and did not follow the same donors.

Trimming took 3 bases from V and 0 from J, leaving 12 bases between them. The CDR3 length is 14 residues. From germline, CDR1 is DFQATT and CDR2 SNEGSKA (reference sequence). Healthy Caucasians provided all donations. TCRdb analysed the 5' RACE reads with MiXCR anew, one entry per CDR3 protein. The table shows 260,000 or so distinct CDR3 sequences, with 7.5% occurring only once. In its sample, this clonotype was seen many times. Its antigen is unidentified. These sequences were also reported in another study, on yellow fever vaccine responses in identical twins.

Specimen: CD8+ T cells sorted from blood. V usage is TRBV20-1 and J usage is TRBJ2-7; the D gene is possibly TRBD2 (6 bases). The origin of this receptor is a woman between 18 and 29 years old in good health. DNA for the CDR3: TGCAGTGCTAGGGAGGCTAGCGCCTCCTACGAGCAGTACTTC. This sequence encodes CSAREASASYEQYF.